The T cell receptor (beta chain) under discussion was sequenced for a study of shared clonotypes between healthy human individuals. About the study: Three CD4 naive, three CD4 memory, two CD8 naive and one CD8 memory plate were used per donor. Study conclusions and caveats: In general, naive subsets displayed greater estimated richness than memory subsets did.

This table comes from immunoSEQ multiplex PCR, and its TCRdb copy is limited to in-frame clones, with some not included. The sample gives some 200,000 clones, roughly 93% of which show up once; 0.067% is in the top ten. The CDR3 totals 14 residues. Germline V CDR1 and CDR2: SGDLS, YYNGEE. Trimming stripped 4 bases from V and 7 bases from J, with 17 bases between. A remark on this clone: Its antigen is undetermined.

Material: naive CD4+ T cells sorted from blood. Subset indicated: CD45RA+ positively selected. This receptor was obtained from a woman in her twenties or thirties in good health. The chain recombines TRBV9 with TRBJ2-5, with D perhaps given as TRBD1 or TRBD2 (5 bases each). CDR3 region: CASSHRGLGVTQYF. The DNA for the CDR3 is TGTGCCAGCAGCCATAGGGGCTTGGGGGTGACCCAGTACTTC.